This record concerns one TCR beta chain sequence. The data were taken from a study of blood T cell repertoires in COVID-19. Study-wide context: Both acute and convalescent COVID-19 samples were obtained from the United States, Italy and Spain.

V was pared by 6 bases and J by 1 base, with 8 bases between. Germline V gene sequence: CDR1 MNHEY, CDR2 SVGAGI. This CDR3 comprises 13 residues. The method was immunoSEQ multiplex PCR; TCRdb's version includes in-frame clones alone and lacks a portion of them. In the table there are under 250,000 clones, 70% to 90% of which are singletons. Membership in each cohort depended on participant-reported clinical history. All recovered Cohort 3 donors got two negative PCRs, got clearance, or saw symptom resolution. This TCR was sampled from a man aged 25 to 40 who had recovered from COVID-19. Sequenced material: PBMCs or T cells enriched from blood (not recorded which). The chain recombines TRBV6-5 with TRBJ2-3; D remains ambiguous. As DNA, the CDR3 is TGTGCCAGCAGGGCGGATGGCACAGATACGCAGTATTTT. Protein: CASRADGTDTQYF.